This T cell receptor beta chain is drawn from a study of regulatory T cells in long-lasting Graves disease. Overall study results and limits: Segments TRBV28, TRBJ1-2 and TRBJ2-5 showed preferential usage in persistent disease.

The germline V and J ends were trimmed by 0 bases and 2 bases, with 16 bases remaining between them. This CDR3 contains 17 residues. Looked up from germline, CDR1 is KGHSH and CDR2 is LQKENI. This clonotype was detected only a few times. What it binds is not known. Noted time point: newly diagnosed GD, antithyroid drugs for less than 3 months. Researchers made the TCR library from RNA that was extracted from PBMCs. Through Arm-PCR of CDR3 regions and iRepertoire HTBI primers, TCR beta libraries were built. TCRdb ran MiXCR on the multiplex PCR reads and lists one entry per CDR3 protein. The sample includes about 400,000 distinct CDR3 sequences, roughly 15% of them seen just once. In addition, the sample was reused for a study of T cells in Graves' hyperthyroidism and ophthalmopathy. In that study: The HTBI primer set served for first-round RT-PCR of the TCR CDR3. From stable hyperthyroidism, ophthalmopathy was set apart by a 13 V-J model.

The chain recombines TRBV18 with TRBJ2-5, with D possibly being TRBD1 (6 bases). This material consisted of peripheral blood mononuclear cells (PBMCs), taken at new diagnosis, from a patient treated with antithyroid drugs. The sequence was collected from a middle-aged woman with Graves disease. In DNA form, the CDR3 reads TGTGCCAGCTCACCACCTCGAAACCGGGACATACAAGAGACCCAGTACTTC. Protein sequence: CASSPPRNRDIQETQYF.